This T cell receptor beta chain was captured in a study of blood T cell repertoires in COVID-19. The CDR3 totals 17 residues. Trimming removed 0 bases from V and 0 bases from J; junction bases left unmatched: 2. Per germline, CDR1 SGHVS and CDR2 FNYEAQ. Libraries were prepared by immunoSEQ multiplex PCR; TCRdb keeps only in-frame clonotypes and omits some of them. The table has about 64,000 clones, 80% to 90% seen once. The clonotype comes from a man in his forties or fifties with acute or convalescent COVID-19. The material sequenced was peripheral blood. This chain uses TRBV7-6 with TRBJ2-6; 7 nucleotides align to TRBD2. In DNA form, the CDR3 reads TGTGCCAGCAGCTTAGCAGGGACTACCTCTGGGGCCAACGTCCTGACTTTC. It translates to CASSLAGTTSGANVLTF.